What follows is one TCR beta chain and its context. The antigen is not known. The data were obtained in a study of shared clonotypes between healthy human individuals. None of the donors, who were healthy HIV-negative adults, had recently had acute infections or vaccinations. Trimming pared 3 bases from V and 4 bases from J, leaving 15 bases between. The CDR3 has 16 residues. Germline V lookup: CDR1 LGHNA, CDR2 YSLEER. Study observations and caveats: Compared with clonotypes that all four donors shared, non-shared clonotypes had lower generation probabilities.

The study ran the assay at deep level. Data came from immunoSEQ multiplex PCR; TCRdb stores just in-frame clones and leaves some out. The data hold some 1,400,000 clones, with approximately 97% observed a single time. The receptor was isolated from a man aged 30-40 years in good health. The sample was naive CD4+ T cells sorted from blood. Specified subset: CD45RA+ positively selected. The chain carries TRBV4-3 and TRBJ1-4, with D possibly matching TRBD1 (5 bases). CDR3 sequence (DNA): TGCGCCAGCAGCCAGGACCCAGGGTTGAGTAATGAAAAACTGTTTTTT. It yields the protein CASSQDPGLSNEKLFF.